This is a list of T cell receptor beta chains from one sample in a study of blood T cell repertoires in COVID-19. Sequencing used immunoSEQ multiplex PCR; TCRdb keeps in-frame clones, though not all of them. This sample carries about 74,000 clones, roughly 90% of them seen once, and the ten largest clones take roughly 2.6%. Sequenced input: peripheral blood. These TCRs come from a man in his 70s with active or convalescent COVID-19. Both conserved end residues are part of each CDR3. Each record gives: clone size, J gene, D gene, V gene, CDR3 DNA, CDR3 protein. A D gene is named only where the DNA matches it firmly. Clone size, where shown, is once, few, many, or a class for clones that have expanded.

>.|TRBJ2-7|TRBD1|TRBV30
TGTGCCTGGAGTCGGGACAGGGCCCTTCTGGGGGAGCAGTACTTC
CAWSRDRALLGEQYF
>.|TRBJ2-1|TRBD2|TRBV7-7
TGTGCCAGCAGCTTAGCGGGACTAGGTTTGAATGAGCAGTTCTTC
CASSLAGLGLNEQFF
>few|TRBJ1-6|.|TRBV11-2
TGTGCCAGCAGCCTGGACTGGGGTTCACCCCTCCACTTT
CASSLDWGSPLHF
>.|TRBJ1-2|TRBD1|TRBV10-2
TGCGCCAGCAGTGAGACGACAGGGGCTAGCTATGGCTACACCTTC
CASSETTGASYGYTF
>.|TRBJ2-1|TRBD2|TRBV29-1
TGCAGCGTGAAGCGGGGGAGATTAGGTGGTGAGCAGTTCTTC
CSVKRGRLGGEQFF
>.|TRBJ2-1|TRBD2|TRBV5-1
TGCGCCAGCACCAGAGGGGCGGGAGGGGCTAATGAGCAGTTCTTC
CASTRGAGGANEQFF
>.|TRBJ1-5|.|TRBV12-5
TGTGCTAGTGCTCTAGTTGGGGCAGGCAATCAGCCCCAGCATTTT
CASALVGAGNQPQHF
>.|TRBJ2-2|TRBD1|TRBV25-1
TGTGCCAGCAGTGAGGACAGGGTTCCCGGGGAGCTGTTTTTT
CASSEDRVPGELFF
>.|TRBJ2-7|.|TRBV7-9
TGTGCCAGCAGCCCCCGCTCCTGGGGGGTTCACGAGCAGTACTTC
CASSPRSWGVHEQYF
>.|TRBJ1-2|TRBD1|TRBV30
TGTGCCTGGACCCCCGGGACAGGCTTCCTTTATGGCTACACCTTC
CAWTPGTGFLYGYTF
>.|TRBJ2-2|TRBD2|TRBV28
TGTGCCAGCAGTATCCAACTAGCGGGGGGAACCGGGGAGCTGTTTTTT
CASSIQLAGGTGELFF
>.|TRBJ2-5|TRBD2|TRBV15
TGTGCCACCAGCAGAGATCGGGGAGCTAGCGGGAGGGCGGATGAGACCCAGTACTTC
CATSRDRGASGRADETQYF
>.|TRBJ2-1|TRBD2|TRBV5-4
TGTGCCAGCAGCTTATTCCGACTAGCGGGAGGTAATGAGCAGTTCTTC
CASSLFRLAGGNEQFF
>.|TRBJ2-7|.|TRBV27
TGTGCCAGCAGTTTAGAAACCCTTAAACACCCCGAGCAGTACTTC
CASSLETLKHPEQYF
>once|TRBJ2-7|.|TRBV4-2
TGTGCCAGCAGCCAAGGGGCGGACAGTCTAACCTACGAGCAGTACTTC
CASSQGADSLTYEQYF
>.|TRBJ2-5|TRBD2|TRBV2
TGTGCCAGCACCAGACTAGCGGGGGGGGAAGAGACCCAGTACTTC
CASTRLAGGEETQYF
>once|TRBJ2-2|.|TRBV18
TGTGCCAGCTCACCACTGTCAGGCCCGAACACCGGGGAGCTGTTTTTT
CASSPLSGPNTGELFF
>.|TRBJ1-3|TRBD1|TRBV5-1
TGCGCCAGCAGCTTGGGTCCGACAGGGTCTGGAAACACCATATATTTT
CASSLGPTGSGNTIYF
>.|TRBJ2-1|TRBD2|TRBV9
TGTGCCAGCAGCCGTATTAGCGGGCCGAGCTCCTACAATGAGCAGTTCTTC
CASSRISGPSSYNEQFF
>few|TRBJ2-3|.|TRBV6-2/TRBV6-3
TGTGCCAGCAGTTATGGGGGACTTAGCACAGATACGCAGTATTTT
CASSYGGLSTDTQYF
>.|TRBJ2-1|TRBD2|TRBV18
TGTGCCAGCTCTCAAGGATGGGACTATCCCGCTAATGAGCAGTTCTTC
CASSQGWDYPANEQFF
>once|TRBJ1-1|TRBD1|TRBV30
TGTGCCTGGAGTGCGACAGGGGCCCATGGTCGGAACACTGAAGCTTTCTTT
CAWSATGAHGRNTEAFF
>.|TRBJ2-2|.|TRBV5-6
TGTGCCAGCAGCTGGGGACACTCAGCGAACACCGGGGAGCTGTTTTTT
CASSWGHSANTGELFF
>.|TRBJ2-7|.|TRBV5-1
TGCGCCAGCAGCCCGACAGTCTCCTACGAGCAGTACTTC
CASSPTVSYEQYF
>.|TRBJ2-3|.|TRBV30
TGTGCCTGGAGTCAGGCCAGAACTGGAAGCACAGATACGCAGTATTTT
CAWSQARTGSTDTQYF
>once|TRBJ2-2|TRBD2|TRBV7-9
TGTGCCAGCAGCTTCAGACTAGCGGGAGAGACCGGGGAGCTGTTTTTT
CASSFRLAGETGELFF
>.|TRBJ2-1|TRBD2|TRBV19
TGTGCCAGTAGTCCCTCTAGCGGCAGAATCCTCAATGAGCAGTTCTTC
CASSPSSGRILNEQFF